This T cell receptor beta chain appears in the sequencing data of a study of CXCR3-negative and CXCR3-positive naive CD8 T cells. Study-level findings and limits: Higher TRB CDR3 hydrophobicity marked CXCR3-positive naive cells relative to CXCR3-negative naive cells.

Each CD8+ T cell subset was sorted in triplicate, over 250,000 cells each. The authors prepared UMI-labeled TRB cDNA libraries by 5' RACE. TCRdb reprocessed the 5' RACE reads; each CDR3 protein has one entry and no DNA is given. The sample table sets out 4,500 to 5,000 distinct CDR3 sequences. As for this clonotype: Its antigen is as yet unknown.

The germline CDR1 and CDR2 sequences are PRHDT and FYEKMQ (reference sequence). This CDR3 is built from 14 residues. V usage is TRBV13 and J usage is TRBJ2-3. The receptor was isolated from a human donor in good health. Some clones in this sample may be carry-over from other donors' samples. Sequencing used naive CXCR3+ CD8+ T cells from blood. Subset reported: CD45RO-CCR7+CD27+CD95- naive CD8+ T cells expressing CXCR3 (TNR3+). The CDR3 is CASIEDGSTDTQYF. The variable domain in full, completed from reference TRBV13 and TRBJ2-3, reads AAGVIQSPRHLIKEKRETATLKCYPIPRHDTVYWYQQGPGQDPQFLISFYEKMQSDKGSIPDRFSAQQFSDYHSELNMSSLELGDSALYFCASIEDGSTDTQYFGPGTRLTVL.